This T cell receptor (beta chain) came from a study of vaccination effects on CD4 cells after COVID-19. Turning to the study itself: Two-dose BNT162b2 or mRNA-1273 vaccination was given to participants.

The CDR3 is 16 residues long. Trimming at V came to 4 bases and at J to 0 bases, leaving 4 bases not matched to a gene. The germline CDR1 and CDR2 sequences are MNHNS and SASEGT. Concerning this clone itself: Its antigen is currently unknown.

With the ViraFEST assay, the study expanded antigen-specific CD4+ T cells using viral peptide pools, then sequenced them. At the end of around 11 days of culture, CD4+ T cells were isolated. None of the vaccinated had previously contracted SARS-CoV-2, and their nucleocapsid antibodies tested negative. TCRdb's table, derived via immunoSEQ multiplex PCR, lists solely in-frame clones and lacks some. The sample holds under 80,000 clones, roughly 72% seen once. This sequence joins TRBV6-1 and TRBJ2-3; 10 bases agree with TRBD2. The sample in question was CD4+ T cells from PBMCs cultured with HCoV-229E spike peptides, obtained before COVID-19 vaccination. This sequence was found in a human donor who received a COVID-19 vaccine. The CDR3 sequence: CASSVKRGGSTDTQYF. CDR3 nucleotide sequence: TGTGCCAGCAGTGTGAAGCGGGGGGGCAGCACAGATACGCAGTATTTT.